These 30 T cell receptor beta chains were all obtained from the same sample, sequenced in a study of cytomegalovirus exposure and HLA in healthy donors. PCR primers comprised 60 Vbeta and 13 Jbeta primers. The data were produced by immunoSEQ multiplex PCR, yet TCRdb's version contains in-frame clones alone and is incomplete. The sample carries 150,000 to 200,000 clones, roughly 79% recorded once. Sequencing was done on a sample of PBMCs. All receptors come from a woman aged 45-60 years in good health and CMV-seropositive.

To note about this clone: A junction end diverges from the germline sequence, so it may reflect a read error. The chain couples TRBV29-1 to TRBJ2-6; perhaps TRBD1 as D (5 bases). Germline V gives CDR1 SQVTM, CDR2 ANQGSEA. This CDR3 contains 21 residues. Written as DNA, the CDR3 is TGCAGCGTTGAAGAGATAGGGGTAGGTGCCACCTTAACCTCTGGGGCCAACGGCCTGACTTTC. Its translation: CSVEEIGVGATLTSGANGLTF.

This sequence joins TRBV4-3 and TRBJ1-2, with TRBD1 as a possible D gene (6 bases). The CDR3 is made up of 14 amino acids. V lost 1 base and J 8 bases, leaving 14 bases between the germline ends. Germline V gene data show CDR1 as LGHNA and CDR2 as YSLEER. Written as DNA, the CDR3 is TGCGCCAGCAGCCAAGGTCGGGGGGCCGCCGGCTACACCTTC. It codes for CASSQGRGAAGYTF.

Written as DNA, the CDR3 is TGCGCCAGCAGTGAGCGATGGGGGGTCGGTGAAAAACTGTTTTTT. This encodes CASSERWGVGEKLFF. The chain carries TRBV10-2 and TRBJ1-4; tentatively, D is TRBD1 (5 bases). Per the germline V gene, CDR1 is WSHSY and CDR2 is SAAADI. The length of the CDR3 is 15 residues. Deletions cut 2 bases from V and 7 bases from J, with 14 bases between.

The chain links TRBV15 to TRBJ2-5; TRBD1 matches at 7 bases. The V gene end was trimmed by 0 bases and the J gene end by 5 bases; junction bases not matched to a gene: 6. The V gene's germline CDR1 is LNHNV and CDR2 YYDKDF (reference sequence). CDR3 length equals 15 residues. CDR3 loop: CATSRDRGLSETQYF. CDR3 DNA sequence: TGTGCCACCAGCAGAGATAGGGGGCTCAGTGAGACCCAGTACTTC.

The chain employs TRBV9 and TRBJ2-5; D is ambiguous. The J call may be faulty, since TRBJ2-7 better matches the DNA end. This CDR3 contains 13 residues. Per the germline V gene, CDR1 is SGDLS and CDR2 is YYNGEE. The CDR3 DNA is TGTGCCAGCAGCTCCACCTCCTCCTACGAGCAGTACTTC. Its translation is CASSSTSSYEQYF.

V and J are TRBV18 and TRBJ2-3; the D gene is possibly TRBD2 (6 bases). The CDR3 has 18 residues. Trimming left V 3 bases short and J 4 bases short, with 23 bases between. Germline V CDR1 and CDR2: KGHSH, LQKENI. CDR3 residues: CASSPFLGGLTTPDTQYF. CDR3 DNA: TGTGCCAGCTCACCCTTCTTGGGGGGACTCACGACACCAGATACGCAGTATTTT.

About this clone: Other nucleotide sequences in the sample specify the same CDR3. The rearrangement joins TRBV11-2 to TRBJ2-1; D is ambiguous. Trimming pared 1 base from V and 4 bases from J, leaving 5 bases between. The CDR3 consists of 13 residues. The germline gives CDR1 SGHAT, CDR2 FQNNGV. In DNA, the CDR3 is TGTGCCAGCAGCTTAGGCGGATACAATGAGCAGTTCTTC. Its protein is CASSLGGYNEQFF.

CDR3 protein: CASSSGRGNTEAFF. The CDR3, as DNA: TGTGCCAGCAGCTCCGGACGGGGGAACACTGAAGCTTTCTTT. The chain is built from TRBV7-3 and TRBJ1-1; D ambiguous. Trimming took 4 bases from V and 1 from J, leaving 10 bases between them. The CDR3 contains 14 residues. CDR1 and CDR2 (germline): SGHTA, FQGTGA. Together with reference TRBV7-3 and TRBJ1-1, the CDR3 gives the full variable domain: GAGVSQTPSNKVTEKGKYVELRCDPISGHTALYWYRQSLGQGPEFLIYFQGTGAADDSGLPNDRFFAVRPEGSVSTLKIQRTERGDSAVYLCASSSGRGNTEAFFGQGTRLTVV.

The chain links TRBV5-5 to TRBJ1-5; 8 positions agree with TRBD1. Germline loops: CDR1 SGHKS, CDR2 YYEKEE (reference sequence). Germline trimming cut 3 bases from V and 0 bases from J; bases unmatched to any gene: 11. This CDR3 is built from 18 residues. Written as DNA, the CDR3 is TGTGCCAGCAGCTCCGGGACAGGAGAACTGTTTAGCAATCAGCCCCAGCATTTT. Protein sequence: CASSSGTGELFSNQPQHF.

V usage is TRBV29-1 and J usage is TRBJ2-3, with TRBD1 matching over 12 bases. Trimming removed 6 bases from V and 2 bases from J; junction bases left unmatched: 3. The CDR3 totals 14 residues. Germline values: CDR1 SQVTM, CDR2 ANQGSEA. As DNA, the CDR3 is TGCAGCGTGGGGGGACAGGGGGCCACAGATACGCAGTATTTT. Amino acid sequence: CSVGGQGATDTQYF.

The J gene is TRBJ2-2, the V gene TRBV10-3, with TRBD1 matching 7 bases. The J segment lost 3 bases and the V segment lost 10 bases, leaving 8 bases of the junction unmatched. Germline assignment: CDR1 ENHRY and CDR2 SYGVKD. This CDR3 has 14 amino acids. The CDR3 sequence: CATKGAWDTGELFF. The CDR3 region has the DNA TGTGCCACAAAGGGGGCTTGGGACACCGGGGAGCTGTTTTTT.

The chain couples TRBV19 to TRBJ1-1; 7 bases are a match to TRBD1. Germline lookup yields CDR1 LNHDA and CDR2 SQIVND (reference sequence). The CDR3 runs 15 residues. The V gene end was trimmed by 1 base and the J gene end by 5 bases; junction bases not matched to a gene: 7. The CDR3 loop reads CASSIGSNRGTEAFF. The CDR3 DNA reads TGTGCCAGTAGTATAGGGTCTAACAGGGGAACTGAAGCTTTCTTT.

This clone turned up a few times. CDR3 nucleotides: TGTGCCAGTAGAACCGGGACAGGCCGCTCTGGGGCCAACGTCCTGACTTTC. It specifies CASRTGTGRSGANVLTF. V is TRBV19 and J is TRBJ2-6, with TRBD1 identical over 8 bases. The CDR3 contains 17 residues. The germline V gene encodes CDR1 LNHDA and CDR2 SQIVND (reference sequence). J was trimmed by 0 bases and V by 6 bases; bases with no gene match: 7.

The rearrangement joins TRBV6-1 to TRBJ2-1, with D perhaps matching TRBD2 (7 bases). Germline V lookup: CDR1 MNHNS, CDR2 SASEGT. There are 15 residues in the CDR3. V was pared by 3 bases and J by 3 bases, with 12 bases between. The CDR3 nucleotides are TGTGCCAGCAGTGACTTAGGGGGGGTCTACAATGAGCAGTTCTTC. Protein: CASSDLGGVYNEQFF.

This clone was seen more than once but under ten times. The chain has TRBV7-2 and TRBJ2-7; TRBD1 agrees at 8 bases. Germline trimming cut 5 bases from V and 7 bases from J; bases unmatched to any gene: 7. In germline, CDR1 is SGHTA, CDR2 FQGNSA. The CDR3 contains 13 residues. CDR3 sequence (DNA): TGTGCCAGCAGCATCGGACAGGGTTGGGAGCAGTACTTC. It codes for CASSIGQGWEQYF. The complete variable domain, with remaining parts taken from reference TRBV7-2 and TRBJ2-7, reads GAGVSQSPSNKVTEKGKDVELRCDPISGHTALYWYRQSLGQGLEFLIYFQGNSAPDKSGLPSDRFSAERTGGSVSTLTIQRTQQEDSAVYLCASSIGQGWEQYFGPGTRLTVT.

The V and J genes are TRBV14 and TRBJ2-7, with D perhaps TRBD2 (6 bases). CDR3 length equals 16 residues. Per the germline V gene, CDR1 is SGHDN and CDR2 is FVKESK. Deletions cut 4 bases from V and 0 bases from J, with 16 bases between. CDR3 DNA sequence: TGTGCCAGCAGCCTATTCCGGGGGACCAGCTCCTACGAGCAGTACTTC. Its translation is CASSLFRGTSSYEQYF.

This clone was recorded once. The rearrangement links TRBV10-3 to TRBJ1-2; the match to TRBD1 covers 10 bases. V shed 2 bases and J 8 bases; nucleotides not matched to a gene: 8. From germline, CDR1 is ENHRY and CDR2 SYGVKD. This CDR3 is 15 amino acids long. CDR3 amino acids: CAISEGRQGARGYTF. The CDR3 DNA reads TGTGCCATCAGTGAGGGGCGACAGGGGGCCAGGGGCTACACCTTC.

The chain has TRBV6-5 and TRBJ1-5; D is unresolved. The V end was cut by 2 bases, the J end by 3 bases, with 8 bases between. This CDR3 has 14 residues. Germline V CDR1 and CDR2: MNHEY, SVGAGI. The CDR3 spells CASSYAGYNQPQHF. CDR3 nucleotides: TGTGCCAGCAGTTACGCGGGTTACAATCAGCCCCAGCATTTT.

This clone was found once. The chain couples TRBV19 to TRBJ1-1, with D possibly being TRBD1 (5 bases). The ends were cut back, 5 bases at V and 3 bases at J, with 7 bases in the middle. The germline gives CDR1 LNHDA, CDR2 SQIVND (reference sequence). The CDR3 extends over 12 amino acids. CDR3 nucleotide sequence: TGTGCCAGTAGTTGGGGGGACACTGAAGCTTTCTTT. This gives the protein CASSWGDTEAFF.

This chain links TRBV28 with TRBJ2-7; 9 nucleotides line up with TRBD1. The germline gives CDR1 MDHEN, CDR2 SYDVKM. This CDR3 spans 15 amino acids. V shed 6 bases and J 2 bases; nucleotides not matched to a gene: 8. The CDR3 DNA follows: TGTGCCAGCAGCCTTTTAGGGACAGGGACCTACGAGCAGTACTTC. Translating it yields CASSLLGTGTYEQYF.

V gene TRBV9 combines with J gene TRBJ1-3; 9 nucleotides agree with TRBD1. Per germline, CDR1 SGDLS and CDR2 YYNGEE. The CDR3 loop spans 19 amino acids. Losses at the gene ends were 3 bases for V and 0 bases for J; bases not matched to a gene: 13. Here the CDR3 DNA reads TGTGCCAGCAGCGGAAGTCCCGGGACAGGGAGGCCCTCTGGAAACACCATATATTTT. It is translated as CASSGSPGTGRPSGNTIYF.

This chain uses TRBV5-1 with TRBJ2-7, with 8 bases fitting TRBD1. V lost 4 bases and J lost 7; bases outside the gene matches: 10. There are 14 residues in the CDR3. Germline V gene data show CDR1 as SGHRS and CDR2 as YFSETQ. The CDR3 nucleotides are TGCGCCAGCAGCAGGGACAGGATTTACGGTGAGCAGTACTTC. Translated, it gives CASSRDRIYGEQYF. The full variable domain, completed using reference TRBV5-1 and TRBJ2-7, is KAGVTQTPRYLIKTRGQQVTLSCSPISGHRSVSWYQQTPGQGLQFLFEYFSETQRNKGNFPGRFSGRQFSNSRSEMNVSTLELGDSALYLCASSRDRIYGEQYFGPGTRLTVT.

This rearrangement joins TRBV11-2 to TRBJ1-2, with 7 bases that match TRBD1. The CDR3 contains 15 residues. CDR1 is SGHAT and CDR2 is FQNNGV in the germline V gene. The trim removed 0 bases at V and 8 bases at J, leaving 9 bases unmatched. For the CDR3, the DNA is TGTGCCAGCAGCTTAGATCTTTGGGACAGCTCGGGCTACACCTTC. Residues: CASSLDLWDSSGYTF.

This clone was seen once. One end of the junction varies from germline; a read error may be responsible. The chain combines TRBV7-2 with TRBJ2-6, with D possibly matching TRBD1 (6 bases). This CDR3 is built from 18 residues. Germline V gene lookup returns CDR1 SGHTA and CDR2 FQGNSA. The CDR3 DNA reads as TGTGCCAGCAGCAAGACAGGTCTTGAAGCTTCTGGGGCCAACGGCCTGACTTTC. Protein: CASSKTGLEASGANGLTF.

The chain links TRBV10-2 to TRBJ1-2; 8 bases map to TRBD1. The CDR3 extends over 12 amino acids. Unmatched junction bases numbered 0, after V lost 6 bases and J lost 3 bases. The germline CDR1 and CDR2 sequences are WSHSY and SAAADI. This CDR3 is CASRQGDYGYTF. CDR3 sequence (DNA): TGCGCCAGCAGACAGGGGGACTATGGCTACACCTTC.

V usage is TRBV5-1 and J usage is TRBJ2-5; the match to TRBD2 covers 10 bases. V was pared by 0 bases and J by 11 bases, with 10 bases of the junction left unmatched. Germline values: CDR1 SGHRS, CDR2 YFSETQ. This CDR3 is 15 amino acids long. The CDR3 coding sequence is TGCGCCAGCAGCTTGGCTGCTAGCGGGAGCGGGGAGCAGTACTTC. It translates to CASSLAASGSGEQYF.

The rearrangement links TRBV28 to TRBJ2-7, with 8 positions matching TRBD2. This CDR3 is built from 15 residues. Per the germline V gene, CDR1 is MDHEN and CDR2 is SYDVKM. V was clipped by 2 bases and J by 0 bases; unmatched bases: 3. CDR3: CASSLPGGSSYEQYF. The DNA of the CDR3 is TGTGCCAGCAGTTTACCGGGAGGGAGCTCCTACGAGCAGTACTTC.

The chain employs TRBV5-6 and TRBJ2-3; 9 nucleotides agree with TRBD2. The CDR3 covers 15 residues. V lost 0 bases to trimming and J lost 5 bases; unmatched junction nucleotides: 4. Germline CDR1 and CDR2: SGHDT and YYEEEE. CDR3 coding DNA: TGTGCCAGCAGCTTGGTGGCGGGGGGGTTAGATACGCAGTATTTT. It yields the protein CASSLVAGGLDTQYF. Looking up the rest from reference TRBV5-6 and TRBJ2-3 gives the full variable domain: DAGVTQSPTHLIKTRGQQVTLRCSPKSGHDTVSWYQQALGQGPQFIFQYYEEEERQRGNFPDRFSGHQFPNYSSELNVNALLLGDSALYLCASSLVAGGLDTQYFGPGTRLTVL.

The chain employs TRBV7-2 and TRBJ1-5; the D gene is possibly TRBD1 (5 bases). CDR3 length: 17 amino acids. Trimming took 1 base from V and 0 from J, leaving 13 bases between them. Germline CDR1 is SGHTA and CDR2 is FQGNSA. The CDR3 nucleotides read TGTGCCAGCAGCTTAGTCGGGGGTCGTTATAGCAATCAGCCCCAGCATTTT. Its protein is CASSLVGGRYSNQPQHF.

The chain couples TRBV18 to TRBJ1-2; 7 nucleotides agree with TRBD1. CDR3 size: 13 residues. The V gene end was trimmed by 3 bases and the J gene end by 6 bases; junction bases not matched to a gene: 4. The V gene's germline CDR1 is KGHSH and CDR2 LQKENI. CDR3 DNA sequence: TGTGCCAGCTCACCGGAGGGGGCACATGGCTACACCTTC. The encoded protein is CASSPEGAHGYTF.